The clone carrying this T cell receptor beta chain occurred many times. What it recognizes is unknown. One entry per CDR3 protein, called by TCRdb with MiXCR from the 5' RACE reads. The sample consists of roughly 300,000 distinct CDR3 sequences, roughly an eighth of them appearing once. These data originate in a study of T-cell memory formation after mild COVID-19. The study, taken as a whole, reports: Cross-reactive memory apparently joined, as some responding clones appeared in pre-infection memory.

Trimming pared 0 bases from V and 5 bases from J, leaving 6 bases between. The V gene's germline CDR1 is LGHDT and CDR2 YNNKEL (reference sequence). The CDR3 is 13 residues long. The sequenced sample consisted of PBMCs or a T cell subset sorted from them (not recorded which). The TCR sequence derives from a man aged 18 to 30 who had mild COVID-19 (a few samples of this study predate the infection). Cell type and time point are not known. The chain is built from TRBV3-1 and TRBJ2-3; weak D call: TRBD2 (6 bases). The CDR3 is CASSQDGGDTQYF. The CDR3 DNA follows: TGTGCCAGCAGCCAAGACGGGGGAGATACGCAGTATTTT.